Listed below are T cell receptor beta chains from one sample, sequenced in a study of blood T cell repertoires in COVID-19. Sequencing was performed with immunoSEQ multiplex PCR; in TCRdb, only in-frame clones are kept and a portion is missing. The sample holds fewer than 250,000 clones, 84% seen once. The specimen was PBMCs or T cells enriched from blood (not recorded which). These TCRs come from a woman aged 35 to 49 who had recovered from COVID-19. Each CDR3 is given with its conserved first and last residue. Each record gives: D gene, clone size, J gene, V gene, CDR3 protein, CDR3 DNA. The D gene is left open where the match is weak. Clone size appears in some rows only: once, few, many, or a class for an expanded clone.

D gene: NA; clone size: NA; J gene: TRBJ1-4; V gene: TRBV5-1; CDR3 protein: CASSVVATNEKLFF; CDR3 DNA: TGCGCCAGCAGCGTAGTAGCAACTAATGAAAAACTGTTTTTT
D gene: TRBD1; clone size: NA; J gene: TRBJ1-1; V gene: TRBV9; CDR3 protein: CASSVAAQGAGGAFF; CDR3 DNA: TGTGCCAGCAGCGTAGCGGCTCAGGGGGCTGGGGGAGCTTTCTTT
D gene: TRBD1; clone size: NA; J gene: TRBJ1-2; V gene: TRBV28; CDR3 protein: CASRMDREGGYTF; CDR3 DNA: TGTGCCAGCAGAATGGACAGGGAGGGTGGCTACACCTTC
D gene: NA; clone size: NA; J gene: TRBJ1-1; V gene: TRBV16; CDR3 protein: CASSQSFSEAPNTEAFF; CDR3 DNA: TGTGCCAGCAGCCAATCTTTTTCCGAGGCGCCGAACACTGAAGCTTTCTTT
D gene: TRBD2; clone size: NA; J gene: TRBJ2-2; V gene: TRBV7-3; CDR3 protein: CASSPGLAGGPWTGELFF; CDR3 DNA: TGTGCCAGCAGCCCAGGACTAGCGGGAGGGCCGTGGACCGGGGAGCTGTTTTTT
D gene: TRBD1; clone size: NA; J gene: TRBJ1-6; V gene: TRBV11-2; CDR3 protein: CASSFRQGQGSSPLHF; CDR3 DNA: TGTGCCAGCAGCTTTAGGCAGGGACAGGGGTCTTCACCCCTCCACTTT
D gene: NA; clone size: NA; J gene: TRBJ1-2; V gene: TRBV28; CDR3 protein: CASSLYGAGRGYTF; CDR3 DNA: TGTGCCAGCAGTTTGTATGGGGCCGGTCGTGGCTACACCTTC
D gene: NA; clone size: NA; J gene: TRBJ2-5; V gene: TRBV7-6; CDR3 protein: CASSPNLGTTQETQYF; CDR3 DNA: TGTGCCAGCAGCCCAAATCTGGGGACAACACAAGAGACCCAGTACTTC
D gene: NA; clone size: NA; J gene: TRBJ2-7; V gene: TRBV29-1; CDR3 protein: CSVEAGNEQYF; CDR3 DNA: TGCAGCGTTGAAGCGGGAAACGAGCAGTACTTC
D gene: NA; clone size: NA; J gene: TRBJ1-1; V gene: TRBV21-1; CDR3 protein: CASSKARSNTEAFF; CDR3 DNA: TGTGCCAGCAGCAAAGCGCGGTCGAACACTGAAGCTTTCTTT
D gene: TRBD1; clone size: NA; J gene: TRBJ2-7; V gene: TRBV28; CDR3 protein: CASSDRAYEQYF; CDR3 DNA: TGTGCCAGCTCCGACAGGGCCTACGAGCAGTACTTC
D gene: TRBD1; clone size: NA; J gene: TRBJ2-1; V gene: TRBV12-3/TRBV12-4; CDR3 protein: CASSQGQYNEQFF; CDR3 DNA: TGTGCCAGCAGCCAGGGACAGTACAATGAGCAGTTCTTC
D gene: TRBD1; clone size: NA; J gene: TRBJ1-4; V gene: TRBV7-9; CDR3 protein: CASSSGQGKSNEKLFF; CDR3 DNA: TGTGCCAGCAGCTCGGGACAGGGGAAATCAAATGAAAAACTGTTTTTT
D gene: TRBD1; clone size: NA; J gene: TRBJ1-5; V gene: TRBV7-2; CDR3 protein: CASSLAQGANQPQHF; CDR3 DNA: TGTGCCAGCAGCTTAGCACAGGGGGCGAATCAGCCCCAGCATTTT
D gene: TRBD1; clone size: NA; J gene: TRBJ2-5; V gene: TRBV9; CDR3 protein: CASSERDGTDKETQYF; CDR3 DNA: TGTGCCAGCAGCGAGAGGGACGGGACAGACAAAGAGACCCAGTACTTC
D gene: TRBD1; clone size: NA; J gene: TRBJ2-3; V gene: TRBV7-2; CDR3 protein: CASSRTGSTDTQYF; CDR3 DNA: TGTGCCAGCAGCCGGACAGGGAGTACAGATACGCAGTATTTT
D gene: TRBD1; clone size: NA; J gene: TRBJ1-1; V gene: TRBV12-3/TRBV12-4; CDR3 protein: CASSLDRIEAFF; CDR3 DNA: TGTGCCAGCAGTTTGGACAGGATTGAAGCTTTCTTT
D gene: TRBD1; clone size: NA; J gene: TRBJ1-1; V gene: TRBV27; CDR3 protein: CASRAGQGGGNTEAFF; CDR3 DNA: TGTGCCAGCAGGGCGGGACAGGGGGGCGGGAACACTGAAGCTTTCTTT
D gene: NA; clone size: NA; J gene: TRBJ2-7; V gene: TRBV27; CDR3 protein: CASGWSGEQYF; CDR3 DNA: TGTGCCAGCGGGTGGTCGGGCGAGCAGTACTTC
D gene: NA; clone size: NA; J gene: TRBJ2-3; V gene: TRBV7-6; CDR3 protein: CASGSADTQYF; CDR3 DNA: TGTGCCAGCGGGAGTGCAGATACGCAGTATTTT
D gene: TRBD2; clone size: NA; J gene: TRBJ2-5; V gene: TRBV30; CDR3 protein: CASQVGGPQETQYF; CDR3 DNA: TGTGCCTCCCAAGTGGGAGGGCCCCAAGAGACCCAGTACTTC
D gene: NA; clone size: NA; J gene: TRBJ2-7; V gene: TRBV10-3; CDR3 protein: CAISESAEYEQYF; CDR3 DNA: TGTGCCATCAGTGAGTCGGCGGAGTACGAGCAGTACTTC
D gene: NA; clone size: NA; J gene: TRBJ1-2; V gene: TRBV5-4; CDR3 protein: CASTSGLNYGYTF; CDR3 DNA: TGTGCCAGCACCTCGGGGTTAAACTATGGCTACACCTTC
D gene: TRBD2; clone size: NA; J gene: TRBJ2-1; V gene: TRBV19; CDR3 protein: CASSTLPGLFSGSSYNEQFF; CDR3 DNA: TGTGCCAGTAGTACCCTCCCGGGACTGTTTAGCGGGAGCTCCTACAATGAGCAGTTCTTC
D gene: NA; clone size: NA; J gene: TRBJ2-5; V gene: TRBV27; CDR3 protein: CASSLRTRETQYF; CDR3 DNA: TGTGCCAGCAGTTTACGAACGAGGGAGACCCAGTACTTC
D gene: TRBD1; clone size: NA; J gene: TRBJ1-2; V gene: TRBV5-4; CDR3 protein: CASSRTGDSGYTF; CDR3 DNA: TGTGCCAGCAGCCGGACAGGGGATTCGGGCTACACCTTC
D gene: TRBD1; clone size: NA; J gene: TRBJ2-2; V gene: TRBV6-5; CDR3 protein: CASSYSTGYGELFF; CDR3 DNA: TGTGCCAGCAGTTACTCGACAGGGTACGGGGAGCTGTTTTTT
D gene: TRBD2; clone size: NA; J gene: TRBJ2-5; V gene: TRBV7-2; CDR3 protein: CASSPGLAKETQYF; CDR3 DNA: TGTGCCAGCAGCCCGGGACTAGCGAAAGAGACCCAGTACTTC
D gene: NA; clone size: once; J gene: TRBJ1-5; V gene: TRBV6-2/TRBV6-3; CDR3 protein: CASSYGAGGLGQPQHF; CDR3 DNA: TGTGCCAGCAGTTATGGTGCGGGGGGACTAGGTCAGCCCCAGCATTTT
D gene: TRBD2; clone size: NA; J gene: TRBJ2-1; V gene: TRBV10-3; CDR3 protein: CAISESQGLASSNEQFF; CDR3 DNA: TGTGCCATCAGTGAGTCCCAGGGACTAGCGTCTTCGAATGAGCAGTTCTTC
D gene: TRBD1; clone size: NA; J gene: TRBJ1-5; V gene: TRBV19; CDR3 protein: CASITPGTGINQPQHF; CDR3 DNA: TGTGCCAGTATTACCCCCGGGACAGGGATCAATCAGCCCCAGCATTTT
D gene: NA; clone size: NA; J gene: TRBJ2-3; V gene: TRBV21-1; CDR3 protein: CASYRVGDRESDTQYF; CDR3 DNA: TGTGCCAGCTACCGAGTAGGGGACAGGGAATCAGATACGCAGTATTTT
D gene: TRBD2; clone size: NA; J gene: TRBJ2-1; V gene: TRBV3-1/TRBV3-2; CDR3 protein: CASSWGGSYNEQFF; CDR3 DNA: TGTGCCAGCAGCTGGGGGGGTTCCTACAATGAGCAGTTCTTC
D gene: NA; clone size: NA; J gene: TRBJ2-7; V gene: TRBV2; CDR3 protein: CASSKQGGAYEQYF; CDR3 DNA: TGTGCCAGCAGCAAACAGGGGGGGGCCTACGAGCAGTACTTC
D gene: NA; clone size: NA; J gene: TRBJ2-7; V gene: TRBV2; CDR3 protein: CASSELAPLKQYF; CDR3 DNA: TGTGCCAGCAGTGAACTGGCCCCTCTTAAGCAGTACTTC
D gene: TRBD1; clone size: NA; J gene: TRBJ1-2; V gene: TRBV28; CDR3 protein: CASSAPGQPYGYTF; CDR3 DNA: TGTGCCAGCAGCGCACCGGGACAGCCCTATGGCTACACCTTC